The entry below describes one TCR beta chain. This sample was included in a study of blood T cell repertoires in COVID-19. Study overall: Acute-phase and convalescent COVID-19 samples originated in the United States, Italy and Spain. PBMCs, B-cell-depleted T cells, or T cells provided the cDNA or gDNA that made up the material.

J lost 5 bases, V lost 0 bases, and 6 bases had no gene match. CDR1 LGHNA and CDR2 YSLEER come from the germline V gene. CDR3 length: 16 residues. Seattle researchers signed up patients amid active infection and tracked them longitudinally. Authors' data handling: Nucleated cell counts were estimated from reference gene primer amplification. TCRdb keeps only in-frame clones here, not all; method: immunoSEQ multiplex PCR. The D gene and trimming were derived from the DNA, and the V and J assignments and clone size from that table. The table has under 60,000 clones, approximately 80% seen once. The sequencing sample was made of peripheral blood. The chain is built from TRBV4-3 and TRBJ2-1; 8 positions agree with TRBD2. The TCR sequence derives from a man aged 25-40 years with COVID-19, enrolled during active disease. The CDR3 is CASSQEVAGLNNEQFF. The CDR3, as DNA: TGCGCCAGCAGCCAAGAGGTAGCGGGACTAAACAATGAGCAGTTCTTC.